This T cell receptor beta chain was identified in a study of shared clonotypes between healthy human individuals. Overall study context: Three plates were used per donor for CD4 naive, three for CD4 memory, two for CD8 naive and one for CD8 memory.

Authors' processing steps: Sequence data from immunoSEQ were junction-only and lacked quality scores; consequently, filtering differed. Repertoires were generated with immunoSEQ multiplex PCR, while TCRdb's copy carries only in-frame clones and drops some. V and J calls and clone size are given by that table; D and trimming were obtained from the DNA. The table shows some 2,500,000 clones, with under 95% occurring only once. This TCR was recovered from a man aged 18-30 years in good health. Some clones in this sample may be carry-over from other donors' samples. Sequenced input: naive CD4+ T cells from PBMCs. Subset: CD45RA+ positively selected.

Here the CDR3 DNA reads TGTGCCAGCAGTCTATCCAGGGGAGAGCGGACTGAAGCTTTCTTT. As protein: CASSLSRGERTEAFF. The chain carries TRBV6-6 and TRBJ1-1; possible D gene TRBD1, 6 bases. Deletions cut 5 bases from V and 5 bases from J, with 18 bases between. Germline V CDR1 and CDR2: MNHNY, SVGAGI (reference sequence). The CDR3 contains 15 residues.